This record looks at one T cell receptor (beta chain) sequence and its context. Antigen unknown. The sample originates from a study of CD8+ T cells in alopecia areata. The CDR3 sequence is 13 residues long. V dropped 7 bases and J dropped 5 bases, with 14 bases sitting between them. Germline V lookup: CDR1 SNHLY, CDR2 FYNNEI. Five patients' CD4+ populations were sorted into CD25+CD127- cells. Findings of the study overall: Normal skin's resident alphabeta T cells are sequenced alongside lesional scalp T cells. Compared with normal scalp, lesional scalp had higher clonality and more expanded CD8+ clones. Possibly as an HLA-related effect, TCR sharing across patients appeared less clear than in mice.

Extraction of RNA preceded its reverse transcription into cDNA, which served as the sequencing template. Produced via immunoSEQ multiplex PCR; TCRdb's table is partial and in-frame only. In the table there are roughly 40,000 clones, approximately 54% of which are singletons. The clonotype was recovered from a human donor with alopecia areata. Sample: CD4+ Tregs sorted from blood. The chain combines TRBV2 with TRBJ2-5; D may be TRBD1 (5 bases). CDR3 in DNA: TGTGCCAGCAAAGGGGTCCTAGGCGAGACCCAGTACTTC. It encodes CASKGVLGETQYF.